A selection of T cell receptor beta chains follows, all from one sample in a study of T cells in Graves' hyperthyroidism and ophthalmopathy. TCRdb reprocessed the multiplex PCR reads via MiXCR and lists one record per CDR3 protein. Of about 500,000 distinct CDR3 sequences in the sample, 15% to 20% are singletons; the top ten hold 25% to 30%. Sequenced material: blood. The receptors were sampled from a woman in her 30s with Graves' ophthalmopathy. Both conserved end residues are part of each CDR3. A D gene is named only where the DNA matches it firmly. Size tells how often a clone was seen (once, few, many) or the class of an expanded clone, and some rows leave it out.

clone_size: .
j_call: TRBJ2-5
d_call: .
v_call: TRBV7-9
cdr3_nt: TGTGCCAGCAGCCCGACGGGGCAGGGGTCTTTCGAGACCCAGTACTTC
cdr3_aa: CASSPTGQGSFETQYF

clone_size: .
j_call: TRBJ1-2
d_call: TRBD1
v_call: TRBV28
cdr3_nt: TGTGCCAGCAGATCAACGGGACAGGGGGCTGGCTACACCTTC
cdr3_aa: CASRSTGQGAGYTF

clone_size: many
j_call: TRBJ1-5
d_call: .
v_call: TRBV30
cdr3_nt: TGTGCCTGGAGTGAAGCGACATCCCCCTCCAATCAGCCCCAGCATTTT
cdr3_aa: CAWSEATSPSNQPQHF

clone_size: many
j_call: TRBJ2-7
d_call: .
v_call: TRBV6-1
cdr3_nt: TGTGCCAGCAGTGAAGCGGCTAGCCGGGGCCCCTACGAGCAGTACTTC
cdr3_aa: CASSEAASRGPYEQYF

clone_size: many
j_call: TRBJ1-2
d_call: TRBD1
v_call: TRBV20-1
cdr3_nt: TGCAGTGCTAGAGATCGAGGGGGCGGCTATGGCTACACCTTC
cdr3_aa: CSARDRGGGYGYTF

clone_size: .
j_call: TRBJ2-7
d_call: .
v_call: TRBV7-2
cdr3_nt: TGTGCCAGCAGCTTACTCCGAGTAGTTTCCTACGAGCAGTACTTC
cdr3_aa: CASSLLRVVSYEQYF

clone_size: many
j_call: TRBJ1-5
d_call: .
v_call: TRBV30
cdr3_nt: TGTGCCTGGAGCCTTGGACAGTTCAATCAGCCCCAGCATTTT
cdr3_aa: CAWSLGQFNQPQHF

clone_size: .
j_call: TRBJ2-7
d_call: .
v_call: TRBV5-4
cdr3_nt: TGTGCCAGCAGTAGTAACTGGAACTCCTACGAGCAGTACTTC
cdr3_aa: CASSSNWNSYEQYF

clone_size: .
j_call: TRBJ2-2
d_call: .
v_call: TRBV6-1
cdr3_nt: TGTGCCAGCAGTACACTAGAAACCGGGGAGCTGTTTTTT
cdr3_aa: CASSTLETGELFF

clone_size: many
j_call: TRBJ2-7
d_call: .
v_call: TRBV6-6
cdr3_nt: TGTGCCAGCAGTTACTCGGGCGACGAGCAGTACTTC
cdr3_aa: CASSYSGDEQYF

clone_size: .
j_call: TRBJ1-6
d_call: .
v_call: TRBV25-1
cdr3_nt: TGTGCCAGCAGTGAAACGGATAGGGCCTCTTTGCTCCACTTT
cdr3_aa: CASSETDRASLLHF

clone_size: many
j_call: TRBJ1-2
d_call: TRBD1
v_call: TRBV12-3/TRBV12-4
cdr3_nt: TGTGCCAGCACCGGACAGGGCCCTAACTATGGCTACACCTTC
cdr3_aa: CASTGQGPNYGYTF

clone_size: .
j_call: TRBJ2-1
d_call: .
v_call: TRBV6-6
cdr3_nt: TGTGCCAGCAGTTACCCGGAGGCCTCCTACAATGAGCAGTTCTTC
cdr3_aa: CASSYPEASYNEQFF

clone_size: many
j_call: TRBJ2-7
d_call: .
v_call: TRBV29-1
cdr3_nt: TGCAGCGTTCGTCCAGGCGCCTACGAGCAGTACTTC
cdr3_aa: CSVRPGAYEQYF

clone_size: many
j_call: TRBJ2-5
d_call: TRBD2
v_call: TRBV20-1
cdr3_nt: TGCAGTGCTGACGGACTAGCGGGAGTTCAGTACTTC
cdr3_aa: CSADGLAGVQYF

clone_size: few
j_call: TRBJ1-5
d_call: TRBD1
v_call: TRBV12-3/TRBV12-4
cdr3_nt: TGTGCCAGCAGTTCGGGGGACAGGGGGTTCGGAAGCAATCAGCCCCAGCATTTT
cdr3_aa: CASSSGDRGFGSNQPQHF

clone_size: many
j_call: TRBJ1-4
d_call: .
v_call: TRBV2
cdr3_nt: TGTGCCAGCAGTGATCGGGCAGGGTACGAAAAACTGTTTTTT
cdr3_aa: CASSDRAGYEKLFF

clone_size: .
j_call: TRBJ2-1
d_call: TRBD1
v_call: TRBV6-1
cdr3_nt: TGTGCCAGCAGCCTACAGGGGATTGGGTCCTACAATGAGCAGTTCTTC
cdr3_aa: CASSLQGIGSYNEQFF

clone_size: few
j_call: TRBJ2-1
d_call: TRBD2
v_call: TRBV13
cdr3_nt: TGTGCCAGCAGCTCCTCCGGCGGGAGCTCCTACAATGAGCAGTTCTTC
cdr3_aa: CASSSSGGSSYNEQFF

clone_size: .
j_call: TRBJ2-1
d_call: .
v_call: TRBV27
cdr3_nt: TGTGCCAGCAGCCCATACGACAATGAGCAGTTCTTC
cdr3_aa: CASSPYDNEQFF

clone_size: .
j_call: TRBJ2-7
d_call: .
v_call: TRBV27
cdr3_nt: TGTGCCAGCAGTCACGGAGGGGGTTCCTACGAGCAGCACTTC
cdr3_aa: CASSHGGGSYEQHF

clone_size: .
j_call: TRBJ1-4
d_call: .
v_call: TRBV7-9
cdr3_nt: TGTGCCAGCAGCTCTTACTCTAATGAAAAACTGTTTTTT
cdr3_aa: CASSSYSNEKLFF

clone_size: many
j_call: TRBJ2-1
d_call: .
v_call: TRBV2
cdr3_nt: TGTGCCAGCAGTCCCGCCGATGAGCAGTTCTTC
cdr3_aa: CASSPADEQFF

clone_size: few
j_call: TRBJ2-7
d_call: .
v_call: TRBV6-2/TRBV6-3
cdr3_nt: TGTGCCAGCAGTTACTCGAGACGATACGAGCAGTACTTC
cdr3_aa: CASSYSRRYEQYF

clone_size: .
j_call: TRBJ1-4
d_call: .
v_call: TRBV5-6
cdr3_nt: TGTGCCAGCGGGACATTACCCGCAACTAATGAAAAACTGTTTTTT
cdr3_aa: CASGTLPATNEKLFF

clone_size: many
j_call: TRBJ2-7
d_call: .
v_call: TRBV11-2
cdr3_nt: TGTGCCAGCAGCGTTAGCGGAGTTGCTCTCTACGAGCAGTACTTC
cdr3_aa: CASSVSGVALYEQYF

clone_size: many
j_call: TRBJ2-7
d_call: .
v_call: TRBV18
cdr3_nt: TGTGCCAGCTCATCCCGGACAGTCTACGAGCAGTACTTC
cdr3_aa: CASSSRTVYEQYF

clone_size: .
j_call: TRBJ1-5
d_call: TRBD1
v_call: TRBV20-1
cdr3_nt: TGCAGTGCTAGCCTGACAGGGATGAATCAGCCCCAGCATTTT
cdr3_aa: CSASLTGMNQPQHF

clone_size: .
j_call: TRBJ2-6
d_call: .
v_call: TRBV5-6
cdr3_nt: TGTGCCAGCAGCCCCTTGGGGACCTCCGGGGCCAACGTCCTGACTTTC
cdr3_aa: CASSPLGTSGANVLTF

clone_size: .
j_call: TRBJ2-7
d_call: .
v_call: TRBV6-1
cdr3_nt: TGTGCCAGCACCTGGGGGCAGGGCTACGAGCAGTACTTC
cdr3_aa: CASTWGQGYEQYF

clone_size: .
j_call: TRBJ1-4
d_call: .
v_call: TRBV29-1
cdr3_nt: TGCAGCGCTACACGAAGGGAAAAACTGTTTTTT
cdr3_aa: CSATRREKLFF

clone_size: many
j_call: TRBJ1-2
d_call: .
v_call: TRBV28
cdr3_nt: TGTGCCAGCAGTCGGCCTAAGAACTATGGCTACACCTTC
cdr3_aa: CASSRPKNYGYTF

clone_size: .
j_call: TRBJ2-1
d_call: .
v_call: TRBV6-4
cdr3_nt: TGTGCCAGCAGTGAAGCCATGGGGAATGAGCAGTTCTTC
cdr3_aa: CASSEAMGNEQFF

clone_size: few
j_call: TRBJ1-2
d_call: .
v_call: TRBV9
cdr3_nt: TGTGCCAGCAGCGAGGCCCTCGGGGGGAACTATGGCTACACCTTC
cdr3_aa: CASSEALGGNYGYTF

clone_size: .
j_call: TRBJ1-5
d_call: .
v_call: TRBV7-9
cdr3_nt: TGTGCCAGCAGCTTAGGGTTTTTAAATCAGCCCCAGCATTTT
cdr3_aa: CASSLGFLNQPQHF

clone_size: few
j_call: TRBJ1-5
d_call: TRBD1
v_call: TRBV6-1
cdr3_nt: TGTGCCAGCAGGGGGCCGACAGGGAATCAGCCCCAGCATTTT
cdr3_aa: CASRGPTGNQPQHF

clone_size: many
j_call: TRBJ2-5
d_call: .
v_call: TRBV10-3
cdr3_nt: TGTGCCATCAGGACTTCTAGCGACAGGGAGACCCAGTACTTC
cdr3_aa: CAIRTSSDRETQYF

clone_size: few
j_call: TRBJ2-2
d_call: .
v_call: TRBV18
cdr3_nt: TGTGCCAGCTCACCCCCCGGACTTTCCCCCCCCGGGGAGCTGTTTTTT
cdr3_aa: CASSPPGLSPPGELFF

clone_size: many
j_call: TRBJ1-3
d_call: .
v_call: TRBV30
cdr3_nt: TGTGCCTGGAGTTTCGGGCTGATATCTGGAAACACCATATATTTT
cdr3_aa: CAWSFGLISGNTIYF

clone_size: many
j_call: TRBJ2-1
d_call: TRBD2
v_call: TRBV10-3
cdr3_nt: TGTGCCATCCTAGTTTCAGCGGGGAGGAGCTCCTACAATGAGCAGTTCTTC
cdr3_aa: CAILVSAGRSSYNEQFF

clone_size: .
j_call: TRBJ2-3
d_call: .
v_call: TRBV2
cdr3_nt: TGTGCCAGCAGCGAGGATAGTACAGATACGCAGTATTTT
cdr3_aa: CASSEDSTDTQYF

clone_size: many
j_call: TRBJ2-5
d_call: TRBD2
v_call: TRBV20-1
cdr3_nt: TGCAGTGCCGGAAGGGGACTAGCGGGAGTGGGCCAAGAGACCCAGTACTTC
cdr3_aa: CSAGRGLAGVGQETQYF

clone_size: .
j_call: TRBJ1-5
d_call: .
v_call: TRBV27
cdr3_nt: TGTGCCAGCAGTTCCTTGACCCAAAAAAGAGGTCAGCCCCAGCATTTT
cdr3_aa: CASSSLTQKRGQPQHF

clone_size: .
j_call: TRBJ2-7
d_call: TRBD2
v_call: TRBV30
cdr3_nt: TGTGCCTGGAGTGCCGGGACTAGAGGCGAGCAGTACTTC
cdr3_aa: CAWSAGTRGEQYF

clone_size: .
j_call: TRBJ2-7
d_call: .
v_call: TRBV13
cdr3_nt: TGTGCCAGCAGCCCTTCCTCGGCAGGCTCCTACGAGCAGTACTTC
cdr3_aa: CASSPSSAGSYEQYF

clone_size: few
j_call: TRBJ1-2
d_call: .
v_call: TRBV18
cdr3_nt: TGTGCCAGCTCACCTACCCGAGTTGGGGAGGGATATGGCTACACCTTC
cdr3_aa: CASSPTRVGEGYGYTF

clone_size: many
j_call: TRBJ2-3
d_call: .
v_call: TRBV3-1
cdr3_nt: TGTGCCAGCAGCCTCAGGGGGGACCCCGCGGGAGATACGCAGTATTTT
cdr3_aa: CASSLRGDPAGDTQYF

clone_size: few
j_call: TRBJ2-1
d_call: .
v_call: TRBV6-1
cdr3_nt: TGTGCCAGCAGCCGCGCGGACTACAATGAGCAGTTCTTC
cdr3_aa: CASSRADYNEQFF

clone_size: many
j_call: TRBJ2-2
d_call: .
v_call: TRBV13
cdr3_nt: TGTGCCAGCAGCTTAGCGGCAGGAATGAACACCGGGGAGCTGTTTTTT
cdr3_aa: CASSLAAGMNTGELFF

clone_size: few
j_call: TRBJ2-3
d_call: TRBD2
v_call: TRBV12-5
cdr3_nt: TGTGCTAGTGGTTTGGTCCTTGGGGCGGGAGGGATAGATACGCAGTATTTT
cdr3_aa: CASGLVLGAGGIDTQYF

clone_size: .
j_call: TRBJ2-7
d_call: TRBD2
v_call: TRBV28
cdr3_nt: TGTGCCAGCAGTGCTAGCGGGAGGGCCGTCGAGCAGTACTTC
cdr3_aa: CASSASGRAVEQYF

clone_size: .
j_call: TRBJ1-1
d_call: .
v_call: TRBV29-1
cdr3_nt: TGCAGCGTAGAGCTTAACACTGAAGCTTTCTTT
cdr3_aa: CSVELNTEAFF

clone_size: many
j_call: TRBJ2-7
d_call: TRBD1
v_call: TRBV30
cdr3_nt: TGTGCCTGGAGTGCAACGGACAGGGCTAGGCAGTACTTC
cdr3_aa: CAWSATDRARQYF

clone_size: many
j_call: TRBJ1-1
d_call: .
v_call: TRBV28
cdr3_nt: TGTGCCAGCAAAGGGGGAGGTGTGGTGTACACTGAAGCTTTCTTT
cdr3_aa: CASKGGGVVYTEAFF